A single sample is the source of the 9 T cell receptor beta chains below, sequenced in a study of cytomegalovirus exposure and HLA in healthy donors. PCR employed 60 Vbeta and 13 Jbeta primers. Here immunoSEQ multiplex PCR was the method, and the copy in TCRdb shows in-frame clones only, minus some. Among approximately 100,000 clones listed, roughly four fifths were seen once. Input material: PBMCs. These receptor sequences come from a man in his sixties in good health and CMV-seronegative.

In the case of this clone: Other nucleotide sequences in the sample specify the same CDR3. This chain links TRBV5-1 with TRBJ2-2; a weak D match, TRBD2 (6 bases). Germline V CDR1 and CDR2: SGHRS, YFSETQ. This CDR3 has 14 residues. V was shortened by 0 bases and J by 6 bases, with 9 bases between the two germline ends. The CDR3 spells CASSLDGGPGELFF. The CDR3 nucleotides are TGCGCCAGCAGCTTGGATGGAGGGCCCGGGGAGCTGTTTTTT.

This chain connects TRBV18 to TRBJ2-7; D is uncertain. V was clipped by 3 bases and J by 0 bases, with 12 bases between them. The CDR3 covers 15 residues. Per the germline V gene, CDR1 is KGHSH and CDR2 is LQKENI. The CDR3 coding sequence is TGTGCCAGCTCACCGAACCCGGTTCGCTCCTACGAGCAGTACTTC. Protein sequence: CASSPNPVRSYEQYF. Combining the CDR3 with reference TRBV18 and TRBJ2-7 gives the whole variable domain NAGVMQNPRHLVRRRGQEARLRCSPMKGHSHVYWYRQLPEEGLKFMVYLQKENIIDESGMPKERFSAEFPKEGPSILRIQQVVRGDSAAYFCASSPNPVRSYEQYFGPGTRLTVT.

The rearrangement links TRBV7-8 to TRBJ1-4; D gene uncertain. V was trimmed by 4 bases and J by 3 bases, leaving 15 bases between them. Germline lookup yields CDR1 SGHVS and CDR2 FQNEAQ. This CDR3 contains 16 residues. In nucleotides, the CDR3 is TGTGCCAGCAGCTCCCTGAACGTTGGAGCTAATGAAAAACTGTTTTTT. It yields the protein CASSSLNVGANEKLFF. The whole variable domain, remainder taken from reference TRBV7-8 and TRBJ1-4, is GAGVSQSPRYKVAKRGQDVALRCDPISGHVSLFWYQQALGQGPEFLTYFQNEAQLDKSGLPSDRFFAERPEGSVSTLKIQRTQQEDSAVYLCASSSLNVGANEKLFFGSGTQLSVL.

The chain combines TRBV7-2 with TRBJ2-1, with D maybe TRBD2 (5 bases). Germline V lookup: CDR1 SGHTA, CDR2 FQGNSA. The CDR3 length is 15 residues. V dropped 5 bases and J dropped 6 bases, with 17 bases sitting between them. The CDR3 sequence is CASSQDWNSGNEQFF. In DNA form, the CDR3 reads TGTGCCAGCAGCCAGGACTGGAATTCGGGCAATGAGCAGTTCTTC. The whole variable domain, remainder taken from reference TRBV7-2 and TRBJ2-1, is GAGVSQSPSNKVTEKGKDVELRCDPISGHTALYWYRQSLGQGLEFLIYFQGNSAPDKSGLPSDRFSAERTGGSVSTLTIQRTQQEDSAVYLCASSQDWNSGNEQFFGPGTRLTVL.

This chain joins TRBV30 and TRBJ1-5, with D unresolved. Trimming removed 0 bases from V and 1 base from J, with 13 bases in between. The germline CDR1 and CDR2 sequences are GTSNPN and SVGIG (reference sequence). This CDR3 is 16 amino acids long. CDR3: CAWSVGLYSSNQPQHF. The CDR3 bases are TGTGCCTGGAGTGTTGGCCTCTATAGCAGCAATCAGCCCCAGCATTTT. The variable domain in full, completed from reference TRBV30 and TRBJ1-5, reads SQTIHQWPATLVQPVGSPLSLECTVEGTSNPNLYWYRQAAGRGLQLLFYSVGIGQISSEVPQNLSASRPQDRQFILSSKKLLLSDSGFYLCAWSVGLYSSNQPQHFGDGTRLSIL.

This clone has only a few counts. The chain is built from TRBV18 and TRBJ1-3; D remains ambiguous. V lost 6 bases, J lost 0 bases, and 12 bases lay in between. The CDR3 extends over 15 amino acids. Germline V gene lookup returns CDR1 KGHSH and CDR2 LQKENI. CDR3 protein: CASSPGRISGNTIYF. The CDR3 DNA reads as TGTGCCAGCTCGCCGGGGAGGATCTCTGGAAACACCATATATTTT.

J is TRBJ2-5 and V is TRBV7-6; D unresolved. The CDR3 consists of 13 residues. V was shortened by 1 base and J by 9 bases, with 12 bases between the two germline ends. Per the germline V gene, CDR1 is SGHVS and CDR2 is FNYEAQ. The DNA for the CDR3 is TGTGCCAGCAGCTTAGTACCTGACGAGGCCCAGTACTTC. Protein: CASSLVPDEAQYF.

The rearrangement uses TRBV5-1 and TRBJ2-2; D unresolved. Germline lookup yields CDR1 SGHRS and CDR2 YFSETQ. This CDR3 contains 15 residues. V was clipped by 5 bases and J by 3 bases, with 14 bases between them. CDR3 in DNA: TGCGCCAGCAGTTTTCCCCCCGCGTACACCGGGGAGCTGTTTTTT. It specifies CASSFPPAYTGELFF.

The J gene is TRBJ1-1, the V gene TRBV7-2; possible D gene TRBD1, 5 bases. Germline V CDR1 and CDR2: SGHTA, FQGNSA. This CDR3 is built from 14 residues. Between the trimmed V and J ends, which lost 6 bases and 7 bases, there was a span of 18 bases. The CDR3 loop reads CASSFRGGAGEAFF. The CDR3 region has the DNA TGTGCCAGCAGTTTTCGCGGGGGTGCGGGTGAAGCTTTCTTT. The full variable domain, completed using reference TRBV7-2 and TRBJ1-1, is GAGVSQSPSNKVTEKGKDVELRCDPISGHTALYWYRQSLGQGLEFLIYFQGNSAPDKSGLPSDRFSAERTGGSVSTLTIQRTQQEDSAVYLCASSFRGGAGEAFFGQGTRLTVV.